Presented here are 24 T cell receptor beta chains from one specimen sequenced in a study of cytomegalovirus exposure and HLA in healthy donors. Assay: immunoSEQ multiplex PCR; the TCRdb copy retains only in-frame clones and omits some. The sample gives 100,000 or so clones, 85% to 90% of which show up once; roughly 4% is in the top ten. Material: PBMCs. These receptors were obtained from a woman younger than 35 in good health and CMV-seropositive.

The chain recombines TRBV2 with TRBJ1-6; weak D call: TRBD1 (5 bases). V dropped 7 bases and J dropped 10 bases, with 17 bases sitting between them. Germline assignment: CDR1 SNHLY and CDR2 FYNNEI. This CDR3 is built from 14 residues. The CDR3 loop is CASTDQGKGSPLHF. In DNA form, the CDR3 reads TGTGCCAGCACTGACCAGGGAAAAGGGTCACCCCTCCACTTT.

This clone was picked up a small number of times. The chain links TRBV5-1 to TRBJ2-7; a possible D gene is TRBD1 (6 bases). Per the germline V gene, CDR1 is SGHRS and CDR2 is YFSETQ. The CDR3 extends over 13 amino acids. V lost 4 bases and J lost 5, with 13 bases in between. The CDR3 bases are TGCGCCAGCAGCGACCAGGGGAATAACGAGCAGTACTTC. It encodes CASSDQGNNEQYF.

The CDR3 is CASSPAGHQPQHF. In DNA, the CDR3 is TGTGCCAGCTCACCGGCGGGACATCAGCCCCAGCATTTT. The chain has TRBV18 and TRBJ1-5, with D possibly matching TRBD1 (5 bases). Germline V CDR1 and CDR2: KGHSH, LQKENI. V gave up 3 bases and J gave up 5 bases, with 8 bases separating them. The CDR3 runs to 13 residues.

The chain couples TRBV11-3 to TRBJ2-5; no clear D gene. Germline assignment: CDR1 SGHNT and CDR2 YENEEA. The V gene lost 4 bases and the J gene lost 1 base, with 19 bases spanning the gap. There are 17 residues in the CDR3. The CDR3 DNA follows: TGTGCCAGCAGCTCCCTAGACTCCCCAAACGCCCAAGAGACCCAGTACTTC. The encoded protein is CASSSLDSPNAQETQYF.

The genes are TRBV6-5 and TRBJ1-3; D is uncertain. This CDR3 contains 13 residues. The germline V gene encodes CDR1 MNHEY and CDR2 SVGAGI. With 4 bases removed from V and 0 bases from J, the gap between germline ends came to 4 bases. CDR3 loop: CASSSNSGNTIYF. In nucleotides, the CDR3 is TGTGCCAGCAGTTCAAACTCTGGAAACACCATATATTTT.

The J gene is TRBJ2-5, the V gene TRBV28; D gene unclear. Germline lookup yields CDR1 MDHEN and CDR2 SYDVKM. The CDR3 has 15 residues. Trimming removed 6 bases from V and 0 bases from J, with 14 bases in between. The CDR3 DNA follows: TGTGCCAGCAGCCGAGCGTGGGTGAACCAAGAGACCCAGTACTTC. It codes for CASSRAWVNQETQYF.

The genes are TRBV18 and TRBJ2-3, with a tentative D call TRBD2 (5 bases). The CDR3 runs to 17 residues. Trimming left V 0 bases short and J 2 bases short, with 15 bases between. From germline, CDR1 is KGHSH and CDR2 LQKENI. The CDR3 reads CASSPPTGVGNTDTQYF. DNA of the CDR3: TGTGCCAGCTCACCACCTACCGGGGTTGGGAACACAGATACGCAGTATTTT.

The chain employs TRBV7-8 and TRBJ2-5, with 10 bases identical to TRBD2. Looked up from germline, CDR1 is SGHVS and CDR2 is FQNEAQ. V shed 5 bases, J shed 5 bases, and the junction held 5 bases outside the gene matches. The CDR3 is 14 residues long. This chain's CDR3 is CASSQRGGEETQYF. The CDR3 nucleotides are TGTGCCAGCAGCCAGCGGGGGGGTGAGGAGACCCAGTACTTC.

V gene TRBV6-6 combines with J gene TRBJ1-1; no definite D call. V gave up 4 bases and J gave up 7 bases, with 7 bases separating them. The V gene's germline CDR1 is MNHNY and CDR2 SVGAGI (reference sequence). The CDR3 has 11 amino acids. The CDR3 sequence: CASSSEDEAFF. In DNA, the CDR3 is TGTGCCAGCAGTTCTGAGGATGAAGCTTTCTTT.

CDR3: CASAKSLQGGDEAFF. The CDR3 DNA sequence: TGTGCCAGCGCAAAGTCCCTTCAAGGAGGGGATGAAGCTTTCTTT. J is TRBJ1-1 and V is TRBV5-4; D might be TRBD1 (5 bases). This CDR3 is 15 amino acids long. V lost 7 bases, J lost 7 bases, and 23 bases lay in between. CDR1 and CDR2 (germline): SGHNT, YYREEE (reference sequence).

The chain employs TRBV28 and TRBJ2-1; maybe TRBD1 (6 bases). V lost 11 bases to trimming and J lost 6 bases, with 11 bases between them. Germline lookup yields CDR1 MDHEN and CDR2 SYDVKM. This CDR3 region has 11 residues. CDR3 nucleotide sequence: TGTGCCTGTCCCAGGGGCAATGAGCAGTTCTTC. This encodes CACPRGNEQFF.

The V gene is TRBV5-1, the J gene TRBJ2-7; D is possibly TRBD1 (5 bases). This CDR3 has 14 residues. Germline V gene lookup returns CDR1 SGHRS and CDR2 YFSETQ. V was cut by 3 bases and J by 5 bases, with 15 bases left in between. CDR3 DNA: TGCGCCAGCAGCTGGGGTGACAGTCTGAACGAGCAGTACTTC. Translating gives CASSWGDSLNEQYF.

This clone came up a few times. The chain uses TRBV11-2 and TRBJ2-5; 7 bases map to TRBD1. From germline, CDR1 is SGHAT and CDR2 FQNNGV. This CDR3 is built from 15 residues. Trimming at V came to 3 bases and at J to 5 bases, leaving 9 bases not matched to a gene. As DNA, the CDR3 is TGTGCCAGCAGCTTCGATACAGGGGCGCGGGAGACCCAGTACTTC. Translation gives CASSFDTGARETQYF.

V is TRBV5-1 and J is TRBJ2-2; no clear D gene. V was shortened by 1 base and J by 7 bases, with 11 bases between the two germline ends. The CDR3 is 14 residues long. The germline V gene encodes CDR1 SGHRS and CDR2 YFSETQ. The CDR3 loop reads CASSLLTVGGELFF. The CDR3 nucleotides read TGCGCCAGCAGCTTGTTAACGGTTGGCGGGGAGCTGTTTTTT.

The rearrangement joins TRBV7-9 to TRBJ2-1; D gene ambiguous. This CDR3 contains 15 residues. V was shortened by 5 bases and J by 5 bases, with 16 bases between the two germline ends. Germline lookup yields CDR1 SEHNR and CDR2 FQNEAQ (reference sequence). CDR3 sequence reads: CASSPTETPHNEQFF. Written as DNA, the CDR3 is TGTGCCAGCAGCCCAACAGAGACACCCCACAATGAGCAGTTCTTC.

The chain has TRBV6-4 and TRBJ2-7; 7 bases match TRBD2. The CDR3 covers 17 residues. The J segment lost 2 bases and the V segment lost 5 bases, leaving 15 bases of the junction unmatched. Germline CDR1 MRHNA, CDR2 SNTAGT. The CDR3 reads CASSNRDYPFPTYEQYF. The CDR3 DNA sequence: TGTGCCAGCAGTAACCGGGACTACCCCTTCCCTACCTACGAGCAGTACTTC.

This chain joins TRBV4-2 and TRBJ1-1; the D gene is possibly TRBD1 (5 bases). Germline V lookup: CDR1 LGHNA, CDR2 YNFKEQ. V lost 1 base to trimming and J lost 11 bases, with 23 bases between them. The length of the CDR3 is 16 residues. As DNA, the CDR3 is TGTGCCAGCAGCCAAGTGGTGCGGGGGAAGGGCCCATGGGCTTTCTTT. Protein product: CASSQVVRGKGPWAFF.

This sequence joins TRBV28 and TRBJ2-1, with 8 bases lining up with TRBD2. The CDR3 spans 14 residues. Germline CDR1 reads MDHEN; CDR2 reads SYDVKM. The ends lost 9 bases at V and 0 bases at J; junction bases unmatched: 4. CDR3 residues: CARSGRRSYNEQFF. CDR3 nucleotides: TGTGCCAGAAGCGGGAGACGCTCCTACAATGAGCAGTTCTTC. The whole variable domain, remainder taken from reference TRBV28 and TRBJ2-1, is DVKVTQSSRYLVKRTGEKVFLECVQDMDHENMFWYRQDPGLGLRLIYFSYDVKMKEKGDIPEGYSVSREKKERFSLILESASTNQTSMYLCARSGRRSYNEQFFGPGTRLTVL.

The chain has TRBV13 and TRBJ2-7; 11 nucleotides match TRBD2. The germline gives CDR1 PRHDT, CDR2 FYEKMQ (reference sequence). This CDR3 is built from 14 residues. V lost 5 bases to trimming and J lost 5 bases; unmatched junction nucleotides: 5. Written as DNA, the CDR3 is TGTGCCAGCAGCCGTAGCGGGAGGGCCGACGAGCAGTACTTC. Translated: CASSRSGRADEQYF.

The chain is built from TRBV28 and TRBJ1-5; 7 bases map to TRBD1. Trimming removed 8 bases from V and 0 bases from J; junction bases left unmatched: 10. The CDR3 contains 16 residues. Germline V gene sequence: CDR1 MDHEN, CDR2 SYDVKM. CDR3 sequence (DNA): TGTGCCAGCCCTCTAAAGGACAGGTATAGCAATCAGCCCCAGCATTTT. It is translated as CASPLKDRYSNQPQHF.

The V gene is TRBV19, the J gene TRBJ1-1; no firm D call. The germline V gene encodes CDR1 LNHDA and CDR2 SQIVND (reference sequence). V lost 7 bases to trimming and J lost 1 base, with 10 bases between them. This CDR3 comprises 13 residues. For the CDR3, the DNA is TGTGCCAGTAAGGTTGCAGGGAACACTGAAGCTTTCTTT. Its translation: CASKVAGNTEAFF.

The rearrangement links TRBV11-3 to TRBJ1-1; D unclear. The germline V gene encodes CDR1 SGHNT and CDR2 YENEEA. CDR3 length equals 15 residues. V dropped 2 bases and J dropped 3 bases, with 13 bases sitting between them. CDR3 loop: CASSLRGNSDTEAFF. CDR3 in DNA: TGTGCCAGCAGCTTAAGAGGGAACTCGGACACTGAAGCTTTCTTT.

J is TRBJ2-7 and V is TRBV11-3; the D gene is possibly TRBD1 (6 bases). The CDR3 runs to 15 residues. V lost 3 bases to trimming and J lost 1 base, with 13 bases between them. CDR1 and CDR2 from the germline V gene are SGHNT and YENEEA. The CDR3 nucleotides are TGTGCCAGCAGCTTCGGACAGCACCTTTCCTACGAGCAGTACTTC. Residues: CASSFGQHLSYEQYF.

This clone has just a few counts. V is TRBV28 and J is TRBJ2-7, with TRBD1 matching over 9 bases. The V and J ends lost 6 bases and 4 bases, in that order; junction bases with no gene match: 7. The germline V gene encodes CDR1 MDHEN and CDR2 SYDVKM. This CDR3 is 14 amino acids long. The CDR3: CASRSGTGTYEQYF. The CDR3 DNA reads as TGTGCCAGCAGATCCGGGACAGGGACATACGAGCAGTACTTC.